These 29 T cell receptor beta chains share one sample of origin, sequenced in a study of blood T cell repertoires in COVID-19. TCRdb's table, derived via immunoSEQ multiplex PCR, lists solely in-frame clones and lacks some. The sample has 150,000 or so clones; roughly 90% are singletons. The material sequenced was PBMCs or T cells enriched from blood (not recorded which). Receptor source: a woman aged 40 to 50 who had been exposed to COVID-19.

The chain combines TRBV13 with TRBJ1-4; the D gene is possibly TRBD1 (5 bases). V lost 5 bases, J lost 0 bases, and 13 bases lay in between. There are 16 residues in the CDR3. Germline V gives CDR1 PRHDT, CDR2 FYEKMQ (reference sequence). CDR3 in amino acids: CASSGGSRPTNEKLFF. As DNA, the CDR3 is TGTGCCAGCAGCGGGGGGAGCCGGCCAACTAATGAAAAACTGTTTTTT.

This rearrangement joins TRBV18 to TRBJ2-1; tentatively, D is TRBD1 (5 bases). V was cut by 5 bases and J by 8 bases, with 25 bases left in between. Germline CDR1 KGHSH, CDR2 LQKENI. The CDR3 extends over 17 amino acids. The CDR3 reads CASSWAGTFNIQDEQFF. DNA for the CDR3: TGTGCCAGCTCATGGGCAGGCACGTTTAACATACAGGATGAGCAGTTCTTC. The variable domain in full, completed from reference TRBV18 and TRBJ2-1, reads NAGVMQNPRHLVRRRGQEARLRCSPMKGHSHVYWYRQLPEEGLKFMVYLQKENIIDESGMPKERFSAEFPKEGPSILRIQQVVRGDSAAYFCASSWAGTFNIQDEQFFGPGTRLTVL.

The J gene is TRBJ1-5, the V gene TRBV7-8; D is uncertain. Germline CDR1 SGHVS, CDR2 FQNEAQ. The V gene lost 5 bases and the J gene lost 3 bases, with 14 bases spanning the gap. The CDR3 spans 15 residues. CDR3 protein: CASSDGEKVNQPQHF. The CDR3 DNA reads TGTGCCAGCAGCGACGGGGAAAAGGTCAATCAGCCCCAGCATTTT.

The CDR3 sequence: CSVEVVGGWGYTF. The CDR3, as DNA: TGCAGCGTTGAAGTTGTAGGGGGCTGGGGCTACACCTTC. The chain joins TRBV29-1 to TRBJ1-2; 7 nucleotides match TRBD1. Germline V gene data show CDR1 as SQVTM and CDR2 as ANQGSEA. This CDR3 spans 13 amino acids. Trimming removed 1 base from V and 8 bases from J; junction bases left unmatched: 7. Looking up the rest from reference TRBV29-1 and TRBJ1-2 gives the full variable domain: SAVISQKPSRDICQRGTSLTIQCQVDSQVTMMFWYRQQPGQSLTLIATANQGSEATYESGFVIDKFPISRPNLTFSTLTVSNMSPEDSSIYLCSVEVVGGWGYTFGSGTRLTVV.

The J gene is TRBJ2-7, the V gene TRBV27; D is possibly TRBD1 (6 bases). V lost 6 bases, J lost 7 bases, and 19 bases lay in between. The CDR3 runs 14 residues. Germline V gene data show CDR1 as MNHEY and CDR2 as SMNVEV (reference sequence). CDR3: CASSGQGPRGEQYF. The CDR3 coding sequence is TGTGCCAGCAGCGGGCAGGGTCCAAGGGGGGAGCAGTACTTC.

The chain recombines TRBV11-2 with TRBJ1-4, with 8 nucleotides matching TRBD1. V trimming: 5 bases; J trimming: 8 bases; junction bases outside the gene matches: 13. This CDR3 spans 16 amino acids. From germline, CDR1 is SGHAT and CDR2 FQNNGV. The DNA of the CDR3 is TGTGCCAGCAGCCAGGACAGGGCGGGAGGGAAAGAAAAACTGTTTTTT. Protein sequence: CASSQDRAGGKEKLFF.

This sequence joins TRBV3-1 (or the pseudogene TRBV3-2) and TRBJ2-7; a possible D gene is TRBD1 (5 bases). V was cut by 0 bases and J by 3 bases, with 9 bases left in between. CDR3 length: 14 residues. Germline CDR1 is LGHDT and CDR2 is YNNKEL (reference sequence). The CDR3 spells CASSQDRGSYEQYF. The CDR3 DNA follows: TGTGCCAGCAGCCAAGATAGGGGCAGCTACGAGCAGTACTTC.

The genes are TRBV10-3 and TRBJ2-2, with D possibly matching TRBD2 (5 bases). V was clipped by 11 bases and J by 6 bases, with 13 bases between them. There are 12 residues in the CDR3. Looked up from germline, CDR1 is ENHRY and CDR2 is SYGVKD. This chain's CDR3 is CADPFGAGELFF. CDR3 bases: TGTGCCGACCCCTTCGGGGCCGGGGAGCTGTTTTTT.

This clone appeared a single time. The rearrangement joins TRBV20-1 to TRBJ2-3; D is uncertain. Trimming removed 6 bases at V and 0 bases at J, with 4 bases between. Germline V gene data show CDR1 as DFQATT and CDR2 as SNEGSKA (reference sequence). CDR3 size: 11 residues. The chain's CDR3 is CSAQSTDTQYF. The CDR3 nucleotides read TGCAGTGCCCAAAGCACAGATACGCAGTATTTT.

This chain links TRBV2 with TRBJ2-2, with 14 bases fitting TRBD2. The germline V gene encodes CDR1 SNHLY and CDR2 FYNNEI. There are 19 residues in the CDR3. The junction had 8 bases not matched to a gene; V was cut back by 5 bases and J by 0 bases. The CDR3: CASSLGLAGVVANTGELFF. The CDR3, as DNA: TGTGCCAGCAGTTTGGGACTAGCGGGAGTCGTCGCGAACACCGGGGAGCTGTTTTTT.

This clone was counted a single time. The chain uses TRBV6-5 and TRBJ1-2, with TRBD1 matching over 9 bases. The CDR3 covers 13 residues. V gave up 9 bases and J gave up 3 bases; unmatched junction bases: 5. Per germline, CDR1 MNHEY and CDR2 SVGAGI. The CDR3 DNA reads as TGTGCCAGTAGACAGGGGGTCGACTATGGCTACACCTTC. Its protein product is CASRQGVDYGYTF.

The CDR3, as DNA: TGTGCCAGCTCACACCTTTCCGGGACAGGTGCCCGGACAGAAGAGACCCAGTACTTC. Residues: CASSHLSGTGARTEETQYF. The V and J genes are TRBV18 and TRBJ2-5, with 8 bases fitting TRBD1. CDR3 size: 19 residues. Germline V CDR1 and CDR2: KGHSH, LQKENI. Unmatched junction bases numbered 19, after V lost 4 bases and J lost 3 bases.

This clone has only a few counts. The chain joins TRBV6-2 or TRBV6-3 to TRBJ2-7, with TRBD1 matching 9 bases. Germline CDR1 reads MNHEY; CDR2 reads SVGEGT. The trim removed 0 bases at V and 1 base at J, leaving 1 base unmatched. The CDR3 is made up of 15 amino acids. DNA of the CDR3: TGTGCCAGCAGTTACTCGGGGACAGGGTCCTACGAGCAGTACTTC. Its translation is CASSYSGTGSYEQYF.

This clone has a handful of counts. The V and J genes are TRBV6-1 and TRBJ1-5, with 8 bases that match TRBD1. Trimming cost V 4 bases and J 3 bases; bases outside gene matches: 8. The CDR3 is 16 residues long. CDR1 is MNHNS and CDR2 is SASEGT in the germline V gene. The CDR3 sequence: CASSAMGQASNQPQHF. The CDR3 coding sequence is TGTGCCAGCAGTGCAATGGGACAGGCTTCCAATCAGCCCCAGCATTTT.

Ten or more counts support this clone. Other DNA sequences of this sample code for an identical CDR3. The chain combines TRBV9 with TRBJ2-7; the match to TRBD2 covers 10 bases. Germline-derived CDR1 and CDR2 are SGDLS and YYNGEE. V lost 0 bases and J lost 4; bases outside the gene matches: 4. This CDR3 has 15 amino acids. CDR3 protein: CASSVAASGSYEQYF. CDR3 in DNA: TGTGCCAGCAGCGTAGCGGCTAGCGGGAGTTACGAGCAGTACTTC. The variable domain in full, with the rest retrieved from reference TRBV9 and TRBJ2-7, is DSGVTQTPKHLITATGQRVTLRCSPRSGDLSVYWYQQSLDQGLQFLIQYYNGEERAKGNILERFSAQQFPDLHSELNLSSLELGDSALYFCASSVAASGSYEQYFGPGTRLTVT.

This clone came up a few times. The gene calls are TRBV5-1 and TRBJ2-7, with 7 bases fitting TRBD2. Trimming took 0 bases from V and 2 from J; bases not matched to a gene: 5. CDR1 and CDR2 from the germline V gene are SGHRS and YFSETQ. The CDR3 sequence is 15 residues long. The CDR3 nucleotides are TGCGCCAGCAGCTTGGGTCCGGGGGGTCCCTACGAGCAGTACTTC. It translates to CASSLGPGGPYEQYF.

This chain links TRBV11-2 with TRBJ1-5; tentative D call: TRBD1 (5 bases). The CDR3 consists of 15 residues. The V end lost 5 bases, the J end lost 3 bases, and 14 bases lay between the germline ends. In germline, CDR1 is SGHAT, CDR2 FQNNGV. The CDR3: CASSETDSNNQPQHF. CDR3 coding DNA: TGTGCCAGCAGCGAAACCGACAGCAACAATCAGCCCCAGCATTTT.

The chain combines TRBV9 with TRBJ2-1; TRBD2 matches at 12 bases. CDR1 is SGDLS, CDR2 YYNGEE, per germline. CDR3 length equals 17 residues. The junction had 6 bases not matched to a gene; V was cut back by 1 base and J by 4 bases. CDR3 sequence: CASSVMASGRGYNEQFF. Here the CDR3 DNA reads TGTGCCAGCAGCGTAATGGCTAGCGGGAGGGGTTACAATGAGCAGTTCTTC.

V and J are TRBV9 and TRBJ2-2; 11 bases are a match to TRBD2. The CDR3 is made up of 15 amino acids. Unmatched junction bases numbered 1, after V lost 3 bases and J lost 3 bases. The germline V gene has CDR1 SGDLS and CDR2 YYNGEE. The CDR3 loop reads CASSAGLADTGELFF. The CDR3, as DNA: TGTGCCAGCAGCGCGGGACTAGCGGACACCGGGGAGCTGTTTTTT.

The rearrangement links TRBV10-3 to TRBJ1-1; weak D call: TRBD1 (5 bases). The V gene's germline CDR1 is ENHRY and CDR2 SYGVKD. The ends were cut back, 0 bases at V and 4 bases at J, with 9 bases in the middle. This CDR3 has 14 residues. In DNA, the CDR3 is TGTGCCATCAGTGAGTCGATGGGGGGCACTGAAGCTTTCTTT. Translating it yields CAISESMGGTEAFF.

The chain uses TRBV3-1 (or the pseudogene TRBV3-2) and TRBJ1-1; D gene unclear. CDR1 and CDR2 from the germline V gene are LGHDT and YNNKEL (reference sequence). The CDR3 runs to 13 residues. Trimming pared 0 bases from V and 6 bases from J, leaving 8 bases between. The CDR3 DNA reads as TGTGCCAGCAGCCAAGACAGGTTCTCTGAAGCTTTCTTT. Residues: CASSQDRFSEAFF.

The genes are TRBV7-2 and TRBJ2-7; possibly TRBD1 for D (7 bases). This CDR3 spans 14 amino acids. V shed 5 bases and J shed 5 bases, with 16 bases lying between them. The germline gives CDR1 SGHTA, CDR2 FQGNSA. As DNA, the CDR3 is TGTGCCAGCAGCCGTGGGGCAGGGGGGAACGAGCAGTACTTC. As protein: CASSRGAGGNEQYF.

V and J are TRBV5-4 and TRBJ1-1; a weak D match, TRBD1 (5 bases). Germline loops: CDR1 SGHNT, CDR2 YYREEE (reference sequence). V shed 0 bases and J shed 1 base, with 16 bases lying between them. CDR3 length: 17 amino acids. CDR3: CASSLGGGRQGNTEAFF. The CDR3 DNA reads TGTGCCAGCAGCTTGGGGGGTGGCAGGCAGGGGAACACTGAAGCTTTCTTT.

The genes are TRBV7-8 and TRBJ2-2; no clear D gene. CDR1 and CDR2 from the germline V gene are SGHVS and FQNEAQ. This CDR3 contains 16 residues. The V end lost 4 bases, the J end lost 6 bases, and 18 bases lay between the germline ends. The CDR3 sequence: CASSSLSGPRSGELFF. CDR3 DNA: TGTGCCAGCAGCTCCCTATCAGGCCCCAGGTCCGGGGAGCTGTTTTTT.

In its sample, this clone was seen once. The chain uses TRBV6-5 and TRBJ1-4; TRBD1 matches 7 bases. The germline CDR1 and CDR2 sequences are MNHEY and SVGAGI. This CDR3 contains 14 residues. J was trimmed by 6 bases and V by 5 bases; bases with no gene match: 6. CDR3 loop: CASSRQGSDEKLFF. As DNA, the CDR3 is TGTGCCAGCAGTAGACAGGGCTCAGATGAAAAACTGTTTTTT.

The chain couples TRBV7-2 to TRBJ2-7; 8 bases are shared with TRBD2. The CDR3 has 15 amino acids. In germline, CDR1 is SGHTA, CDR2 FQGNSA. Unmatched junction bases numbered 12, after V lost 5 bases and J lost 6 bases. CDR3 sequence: CASSPSPAGAVEQYF. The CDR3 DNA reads TGTGCCAGCAGCCCAAGCCCAGCGGGAGCAGTCGAGCAGTACTTC.

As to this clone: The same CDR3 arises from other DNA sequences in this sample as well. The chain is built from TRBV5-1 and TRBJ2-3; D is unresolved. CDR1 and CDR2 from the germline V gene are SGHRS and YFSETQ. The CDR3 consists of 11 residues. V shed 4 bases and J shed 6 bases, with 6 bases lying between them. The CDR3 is CASSAGDTQYF. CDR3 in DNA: TGCGCCAGCAGCGCCGGGGATACGCAGTATTTT. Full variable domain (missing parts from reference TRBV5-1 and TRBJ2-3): KAGVTQTPRYLIKTRGQQVTLSCSPISGHRSVSWYQQTPGQGLQFLFEYFSETQRNKGNFPGRFSGRQFSNSRSEMNVSTLELGDSALYLCASSAGDTQYFGPGTRLTVL.

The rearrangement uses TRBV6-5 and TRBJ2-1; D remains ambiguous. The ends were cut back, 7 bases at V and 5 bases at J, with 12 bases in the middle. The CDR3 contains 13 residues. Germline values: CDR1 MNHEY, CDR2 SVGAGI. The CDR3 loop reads CASNRGNHNEQFF. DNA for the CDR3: TGTGCCAGCAACCGAGGAAACCACAATGAGCAGTTCTTC.

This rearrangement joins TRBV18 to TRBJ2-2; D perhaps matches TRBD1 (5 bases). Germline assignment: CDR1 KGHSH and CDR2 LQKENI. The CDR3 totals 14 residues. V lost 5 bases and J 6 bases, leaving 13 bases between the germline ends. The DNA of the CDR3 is TGTGCCAGCTCAGCCGACAGAATGGCCGGGGAGCTGTTTTTT. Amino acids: CASSADRMAGELFF.